Following are 25 T cell receptor beta chains from one sample sequenced in a study of cytomegalovirus exposure and HLA in healthy donors. Sequenced by immunoSEQ multiplex PCR; TCRdb stores in-frame clones only, minus some. The data show about 200,000 clones, about 81% seen once. Sequencing was carried out using PBMCs. Receptors originate from a woman aged 30 to 39 in good health and CMV-seronegative.

This clone showed up just once. This rearrangement joins TRBV5-1 to TRBJ1-4; 8 bases match TRBD1. V dropped 7 bases and J dropped 2; count of bases not matched to a gene: 7. Per the germline V gene, CDR1 is SGHRS and CDR2 is YFSETQ. This CDR3 comprises 15 residues. The DNA for the CDR3 is TGCGCCAGCGGAGGACAGGGTGCGACTAATGAAAAACTGTTTTTT. Protein: CASGGQGATNEKLFF. The full variable domain, rest sourced from reference TRBV5-1 and TRBJ1-4, is KAGVTQTPRYLIKTRGQQVTLSCSPISGHRSVSWYQQTPGQGLQFLFEYFSETQRNKGNFPGRFSGRQFSNSRSEMNVSTLELGDSALYLCASGGQGATNEKLFFGSGTQLSVL.

The rearrangement joins TRBV10-3 to TRBJ1-4, with a tentative D call TRBD1 (6 bases). V lost 3 bases, J lost 7 bases, and 9 bases lay in between. The CDR3 has 13 residues. Germline V gives CDR1 ENHRY, CDR2 SYGVKD. CDR3 DNA: TGTGCCATCAGTGAAGGGACAACTGAAAAACTGTTTTTT. This sequence encodes CAISEGTTEKLFF.

The CDR3 DNA is TGTGCCAGTGCCCCTCGATCAGGGGGTTTGGATACGCAGTATTTT. Translating gives CASAPRSGGLDTQYF. The gene calls are TRBV19 and TRBJ2-3; 7 positions match TRBD1. Germline CDR1 and CDR2: LNHDA and SQIVND (reference sequence). The CDR3 is made up of 15 amino acids. V shed 8 bases, J shed 6 bases, and the junction held 14 bases outside the gene matches.

J is TRBJ2-1 and V is TRBV25-1; D may be TRBD1 (5 bases). V was pared by 8 bases and J by 10 bases, with 12 bases between. This CDR3 region has 11 residues. Looked up from germline, CDR1 is MGHDK and CDR2 is SYGVNS. The CDR3 sequence: CASEGVVEQFF. The CDR3 DNA reads as TGTGCCAGCGAAGGGGTGGTAGAGCAGTTCTTC.

The chain joins TRBV7-3 to TRBJ1-1; TRBD1 might be the D (6 bases). Germline V lookup: CDR1 SGHTA, CDR2 FQGTGA. V shed 5 bases and J shed 8 bases, with 18 bases lying between them. The CDR3 is 14 amino acids. DNA for the CDR3: TGTGCCAGCAGCCAGGGGCCGAAAGTCGGGGAAGCTTTCTTT. Translation: CASSQGPKVGEAFF.

The chain combines TRBV11-3 with TRBJ2-2, with 12 bases fitting TRBD2. The V gene's germline CDR1 is SGHNT and CDR2 YENEEA. This CDR3 has 16 residues. V lost 5 bases to trimming and J lost 4 bases; unmatched junction nucleotides: 5. CDR3 residues: CASSASSGRATGELFF. The DNA for the CDR3 is TGTGCCAGCAGCGCCTCTAGCGGGAGGGCCACCGGGGAGCTGTTTTTT.

This clone was seen ten or more times. This chain uses TRBV10-3 with TRBJ1-3, with D hard to call. The CDR3 extends over 15 amino acids. V lost 7 bases to trimming and J lost 0 bases, with 13 bases between them. Germline assignment: CDR1 ENHRY and CDR2 SYGVKD. The CDR3, as DNA: TGTGCCATCACTCCGACACCGAGCTCTGGAAACACCATATATTTT. This gives the protein CAITPTPSSGNTIYF.

The V and J genes are TRBV6-1 and TRBJ2-1; the D gene is possibly TRBD1 (5 bases). Trimming left V 6 bases short and J 3 bases short, with 9 bases between. This CDR3 comprises 13 residues. Germline V gives CDR1 MNHNS, CDR2 SASEGT. CDR3 nucleotides: TGTGCCAGCAGCCCGACAGTCTACAATGAGCAGTTCTTC. Translating it yields CASSPTVYNEQFF.

This chain links TRBV2 with TRBJ2-3; 8 bases map to TRBD1. CDR3 length: 14 amino acids. Losses at the gene ends were 5 bases for V and 2 bases for J; bases not matched to a gene: 3. Per the germline V gene, CDR1 is SNHLY and CDR2 is FYNNEI. The CDR3 bases are TGTGCCAGCAGTCGGCAGGGGGCCACAGATACGCAGTATTTT. Protein sequence: CASSRQGATDTQYF.

The gene calls are TRBV28 and TRBJ1-5; tentative D call: TRBD1 (5 bases). Germline CDR1 reads MDHEN; CDR2 reads SYDVKM. This CDR3 contains 11 residues. V lost 6 bases and J lost 11, with 11 bases in between. CDR3 DNA: TGTGCCAGCAGGGACGACAGCTCCCAGCATTTT. It is translated as CASRDDSSQHF. Combining the CDR3 with reference TRBV28 and TRBJ1-5 gives the whole variable domain DVKVTQSSRYLVKRTGEKVFLECVQDMDHENMFWYRQDPGLGLRLIYFSYDVKMKEKGDIPEGYSVSREKKERFSLILESASTNQTSMYLCASRDDSSQHFGDGTRLSIL.

The V call is TRBV7-9, the J call TRBJ1-1; D may be TRBD1 (6 bases). Trimming cost V 2 bases and J 3 bases, with 13 bases left between them. CDR3 length: 15 amino acids. Germline CDR1 SEHNR, CDR2 FQNEAQ (reference sequence). The CDR3 loop reads CASSLSGTKDTEAFF. CDR3 coding DNA: TGTGCCAGCAGCTTAAGTGGGACAAAGGACACTGAAGCTTTCTTT.

V gene TRBV27 combines with J gene TRBJ1-1; D might be TRBD1 (5 bases). Germline CDR1 is MNHEY and CDR2 is SMNVEV (reference sequence). The CDR3 covers 14 residues. The V end lost 2 bases, the J end lost 4 bases, and 11 bases lay between the germline ends. The CDR3 sequence is CASSLNGGGTEAFF. The CDR3 bases are TGTGCCAGCAGTTTAAATGGGGGAGGCACTGAAGCTTTCTTT.

This clone showed up just once. The rearrangement links TRBV5-4 to TRBJ2-3; TRBD2 matches at 12 bases. The V segment lost 3 bases and the J segment 5 bases; nucleotides outside the gene matches: 1. CDR1 and CDR2 from the germline V gene are SGHNT and YYREEE (reference sequence). The CDR3 covers 14 residues. The CDR3: CASSSSGGVDTQYF. The CDR3 nucleotides are TGTGCCAGCAGCTCTAGCGGGGGGGTAGATACGCAGTATTTT.

In DNA form, the CDR3 reads TGTGCCAGCAATTCCGCGTCAGGGGGGAGCAATCAGCCCCAGCATTTT. As protein: CASNSASGGSNQPQHF. V and J are TRBV28 and TRBJ1-5, with 7 bases aligning to TRBD1. This CDR3 comprises 16 residues. CDR1 is MDHEN, CDR2 SYDVKM, per germline. V lost 7 bases, J lost 1 base, and 10 bases stayed unmatched. The full variable domain, in which reference TRBV28 and TRBJ1-5 provide the parts outside the CDR3, is DVKVTQSSRYLVKRTGEKVFLECVQDMDHENMFWYRQDPGLGLRLIYFSYDVKMKEKGDIPEGYSVSREKKERFSLILESASTNQTSMYLCASNSASGGSNQPQHFGDGTRLSIL.

The J gene is TRBJ1-2, the V gene TRBV5-6, with 7 nucleotides matching TRBD1. This CDR3 is built from 15 residues. V shed 0 bases, J shed 5 bases, and the junction held 7 bases outside the gene matches. The germline V gene has CDR1 SGHDT and CDR2 YYEEEE. The CDR3: CASSLGSAGGYGYTF. Written as DNA, the CDR3 is TGTGCCAGCAGCTTGGGTTCCGCAGGGGGGTATGGCTACACCTTC. Drawing the rest from reference TRBV5-6 and TRBJ1-2, the complete variable domain is DAGVTQSPTHLIKTRGQQVTLRCSPKSGHDTVSWYQQALGQGPQFIFQYYEEEERQRGNFPDRFSGHQFPNYSSELNVNALLLGDSALYLCASSLGSAGGYGYTFGSGTRLTVV.

The chain employs TRBV5-6 and TRBJ2-3, with a possible D match to TRBD1 (5 bases). V was pared by 3 bases and J by 0 bases, with 11 bases between. Germline CDR1 reads SGHDT; CDR2 reads YYEEEE. There are 15 residues in the CDR3. The CDR3 here is CASSSRETSTDTQYF. CDR3 bases: TGTGCCAGCAGCTCCAGGGAAACTAGCACAGATACGCAGTATTTT.

CDR3 protein: CASSQLSSYNEQFF. The CDR3 DNA is TGCGCCAGCAGCCAACTGAGCTCCTACAATGAGCAGTTCTTC. This chain joins TRBV4-1 and TRBJ2-1; D remains ambiguous. The V end was cut by 2 bases, the J end by 0 bases, with 5 bases between. The length of the CDR3 is 14 residues. Per germline, CDR1 MGHRA and CDR2 YSYEKL.

The rearrangement joins TRBV29-1 to TRBJ2-3, with 14 bases identical to TRBD2. CDR1 is SQVTM and CDR2 is ANQGSEA in the germline V gene. The CDR3 covers 16 residues. The ends lost 7 bases at V and 1 base at J; junction bases unmatched: 7. The CDR3 sequence: CSARGLAGGRTDTQYF. In DNA form, the CDR3 reads TGCAGCGCCCGAGGACTAGCGGGGGGCCGCACAGATACGCAGTATTTT.

The chain couples TRBV6-5 to TRBJ2-6, with D perhaps matching TRBD1 (6 bases). Trimming stripped 6 bases from V and 0 bases from J, with 9 bases between. Germline-derived CDR1 and CDR2 are MNHEY and SVGAGI. There are 15 residues in the CDR3. The CDR3 coding sequence is TGTGCCAGCAGGGACAGTTTCTCTGGGGCCAACGTCCTGACTTTC. This codes for CASRDSFSGANVLTF.

The V gene is TRBV28, the J gene TRBJ2-7; 7 bases align to TRBD2. The CDR3 totals 16 residues. V was clipped by 5 bases and J by 0 bases; unmatched bases: 10. CDR1 and CDR2 from the germline V gene are MDHEN and SYDVKM. DNA of the CDR3: TGTGCCAGCAGTCCACCTGGGACTAAAAGCTCCTACGAGCAGTACTTC. Amino acids: CASSPPGTKSSYEQYF. Supplemented by reference TRBV28 and TRBJ2-7, the full variable domain reads DVKVTQSSRYLVKRTGEKVFLECVQDMDHENMFWYRQDPGLGLRLIYFSYDVKMKEKGDIPEGYSVSREKKERFSLILESASTNQTSMYLCASSPPGTKSSYEQYFGPGTRLTVT.

The chain is built from TRBV9 and TRBJ1-1; 7 bases fit TRBD1. The CDR3 has 13 amino acids. The ends lost 4 bases at V and 5 bases at J; junction bases unmatched: 5. Germline loops: CDR1 SGDLS, CDR2 YYNGEE. The CDR3 DNA sequence: TGTGCCAGCAGCTGGGGACAGAGTACTGAAGCTTTCTTT. It yields the protein CASSWGQSTEAFF.

The chain combines TRBV7-7 with TRBJ2-1; D call uncertain. Trimming left V 1 base short and J 4 bases short, with 14 bases between. Looked up from germline, CDR1 is SSHAT and CDR2 is FNYEAQ (reference sequence). This CDR3 is 16 amino acids long. CDR3 residues: CASSLGRMVAYNEQFF. The CDR3 DNA reads as TGTGCCAGCAGCTTAGGAAGGATGGTAGCTTACAATGAGCAGTTCTTC.

This chain joins TRBV5-1 and TRBJ1-2; possible D gene TRBD1, 6 bases. The CDR3 consists of 17 residues. V lost 0 bases to trimming and J lost 0 bases, with 15 bases between them. Germline V CDR1 and CDR2: SGHRS, YFSETQ. The CDR3 DNA reads TGCGCCAGCAGCTTGGATAGGGGCAGGGGCGCTAACTATGGCTACACCTTC. It translates to CASSLDRGRGANYGYTF.

This clone was seen only once. This chain connects TRBV6-1 to TRBJ1-1, with D possibly being TRBD1 (6 bases). The V and J ends lost 8 bases and 10 bases respectively, with 14 bases between them. Germline loops: CDR1 MNHNS, CDR2 SASEGT. This CDR3 is built from 11 residues. The DNA of the CDR3 is TGTGCCAGCGGAAACAGGGTTTCAGCTTTCTTT. Its translation: CASGNRVSAFF.

Worth noting for this clone: This sample also contains other DNA sequences that code for the same CDR3. The chain joins TRBV27 to TRBJ1-5; D call uncertain. The V gene's germline CDR1 is MNHEY and CDR2 SMNVEV (reference sequence). The CDR3 covers 12 residues. V lost 8 bases, J lost 2 bases, and 7 bases lay in between. This chain's CDR3 is CASRGGNQPQHF. CDR3 nucleotides: TGTGCCAGCCGCGGGGGCAATCAGCCCCAGCATTTT.